Shown below are 20 T cell receptor beta chains from a single sample sequenced in a study of regulatory T cells in long-lasting Graves disease. The time point denotes: newly diagnosed GD, antithyroid drugs for less than 3 months. From RNA extracted from PBMCs, the TCR library was made. Construction of TCR beta libraries relied on iRepertoire HTBI primers and on Arm-PCR targeting CDR3 regions. TCRdb reprocessed the multiplex PCR reads via MiXCR and lists one record per CDR3 protein. The table has about 500,000 distinct CDR3 sequences, about a sixth seen once. These data were also filed under a second study, of T cells in Graves' hyperthyroidism and ophthalmopathy.

Specimen: peripheral blood mononuclear cells (PBMCs), collected at new diagnosis, from a patient treated with antithyroid drugs. The receptors come from a man aged 40-49 years with Graves disease.

V usage is TRBV28 and J usage is TRBJ2-2; the match to TRBD2 covers 15 bases. The junction had 8 bases not matched to a gene; V was cut back by 5 bases and J by 4 bases. This CDR3 is built from 18 residues. Per germline, CDR1 MDHEN and CDR2 SYDVKM. The DNA of the CDR3 is TGTGCCAGCAGTCACGGACTAGCGGGAGGGAGGGTCACCGGGGAGCTGTTTTTT. Protein: CASSHGLAGGRVTGELFF.

This clonotype was detected only a few times. The chain combines TRBV3-1 with TRBJ2-7; TRBD1 matches at 9 bases. Germline-derived CDR1 and CDR2 are LGHDT and YNNKEL (reference sequence). Losses at the gene ends were 0 bases for V and 4 bases for J; bases not matched to a gene: 4. The CDR3 is 15 amino acids. CDR3: CASSQEGTGRYEQYF. CDR3 coding DNA: TGTGCCAGCAGCCAAGAAGGGACAGGGAGGTACGAGCAGTACTTC.

The chain links TRBV7-9 to TRBJ1-3; a possible D gene is TRBD1 (5 bases). Germline V gives CDR1 SEHNR, CDR2 FQNEAQ (reference sequence). The V end lost 7 bases, the J end lost 3 bases, and 13 bases lay between the germline ends. The CDR3 is 14 residues long. The chain's CDR3 is CASTFGDVGNTIYF. The CDR3 DNA follows: TGTGCCAGCACCTTCGGGGACGTTGGAAACACCATATATTTT. Using reference TRBV7-9 and TRBJ1-3 for the parts outside the CDR3, the full variable domain is DTGVSQNPRHKITKRGQNVTFRCDPISEHNRLYWYRQTLGQGPEFLTYFQNEAQLEKSRLLSDRFSAERPKGSFSTLEIQRTEQGDSAMYLCASTFGDVGNTIYFGEGSWLTVV.

V usage is TRBV20-1 and J usage is TRBJ2-7; the match to TRBD2 covers 8 bases. With 3 bases clipped from V and 3 bases from J, the junction kept 7 bases outside the gene matches. The length of the CDR3 is 14 residues. Looked up from germline, CDR1 is DFQATT and CDR2 is SNEGSKA (reference sequence). The CDR3 here is CSASRSGRGYEQYF. DNA of the CDR3: TGCAGTGCTAGTCGCAGCGGGAGAGGCTACGAGCAGTACTTC.

This clonotype was picked up many times. The chain links TRBV6-9 to TRBJ2-3; the match to TRBD2 covers 8 bases. The V and J ends lost 3 bases and 2 bases, in that order; junction bases with no gene match: 13. This CDR3 is built from 18 residues. The germline gives CDR1 MNHGY, CDR2 SVAAGI. CDR3 sequence: CASSYTITSGVLTDTQYF. CDR3 coding DNA: TGTGCCAGCAGTTACACAATAACTAGCGGAGTCCTCACAGATACGCAGTATTTT.

This clonotype was seen repeatedly, ten times or more. The DNA for the CDR3 is TGTGCCAGCAGACTAGCGGGTTCAAACAATGAGCAGTTCTTC. This gives the protein CASRLAGSNNEQFF. This chain links TRBV6-2 or TRBV6-3 with TRBJ2-1; TRBD2 matches at 9 bases. Germline CDR1 is MNHEY and CDR2 is SVGEGT. This CDR3 contains 14 residues. J was trimmed by 5 bases and V by 6 bases; bases with no gene match: 5.

In its sample, this clonotype was seen a few times. This chain links TRBV30 with TRBJ2-7; 12 bases are shared with TRBD2. CDR3 length: 16 residues. CDR1 GTSNPN and CDR2 SVGIG come from the germline V gene (reference sequence). After removal of 3 bases from V and 4 bases from J, the junction contained 10 bases not matched to a gene. The CDR3 bases are TGTGCCTGGAGCCCCCACTCTAGCGGGAGGGGTTACGAGCAGTACTTC. It codes for CAWSPHSSGRGYEQYF.

The chain uses TRBV24-1 and TRBJ2-7, with 7 bases lining up with TRBD1. CDR1 and CDR2 (germline): KGHDR, SFDVKD. The junction had 11 bases not matched to a gene; V was cut back by 4 bases and J by 3 bases. The CDR3 has 16 amino acids. This chain's CDR3 is CATSESGTATYYEQYF. CDR3 in DNA: TGTGCCACCAGTGAGTCCGGGACAGCCACCTACTACGAGCAGTACTTC.

This clonotype was counted many times. This chain uses TRBV5-5 with TRBJ2-2; D not certain. Trimming stripped 6 bases from V and 4 bases from J, with 4 bases between. The CDR3 covers 11 residues. Germline CDR1 is SGHKS and CDR2 is YYEKEE (reference sequence). Here the CDR3 DNA reads TGTGCCAGCACATTCACCGGGGAGCTGTTTTTT. Protein sequence: CASTFTGELFF.

The table lists this clonotype with many counts. The V call is TRBV7-8, the J call TRBJ2-1, with D possibly matching TRBD2 (6 bases). The CDR3 has 15 residues. Germline values: CDR1 SGHVS, CDR2 FQNEAQ. V gave up 5 bases and J gave up 7 bases, with 18 bases separating them. CDR3 bases: TGTGCCAGCAGCCCCCGGGAGACAACGTGGAATGAGCAGTTCTTC. It yields the protein CASSPRETTWNEQFF.

The rearrangement joins TRBV28 to TRBJ2-7; a possible D gene is TRBD1 (6 bases). CDR1 and CDR2 from the germline V gene are MDHEN and SYDVKM. The CDR3 contains 15 residues. V was clipped by 6 bases and J by 0 bases, with 15 bases between them. Here the CDR3 reads CASREPTGFSYEQYF. The CDR3 DNA follows: TGTGCCAGCAGAGAACCAACAGGGTTCTCCTACGAGCAGTACTTC.

This clonotype showed up many times. The rearrangement uses TRBV28 and TRBJ2-3, with 8 bases that match TRBD1. The closer fit of TRBJ2-5 to the DNA end suggests the J call may be wrong. Germline CDR1 MDHEN, CDR2 SYDVKM. CDR3 size: 14 residues. CDR3 in DNA: TGTGCCAGCAGCCCTGACAGGGGCGCAGAGACCCAGTACTTC. This translates into CASSPDRGAETQYF.

V gene TRBV12-3 or TRBV12-4 combines with J gene TRBJ2-7; D not certain. V was shortened by 8 bases and J by 3 bases, with 11 bases between the two germline ends. The CDR3 runs 12 residues. CDR3 in DNA: TGTGCCAGCGGGGTAGCCGGCTACGAGCAGTACTTC. Its translation is CASGVAGYEQYF.

This clonotype occurred many times. The V call is TRBV28, the J call TRBJ1-1, with D possibly matching TRBD1 (6 bases). From germline, CDR1 is MDHEN and CDR2 SYDVKM. CDR3 length equals 15 residues. V was cut by 2 bases and J by 2 bases, with 12 bases left in between. The CDR3 reads CASSLGGRLNTEAFF. In DNA form, the CDR3 reads TGTGCCAGCAGTTTAGGGGGGCGCTTAAACACTGAAGCTTTCTTT.

This clonotype came up many times. A junction boundary mismatches the germline segment, possibly from a read error. This chain links TRBV5-1 with TRBJ2-1, with D possibly TRBD2 on 6 matching bases. The CDR3 sequence is 15 residues long. Germline CDR1 SGHRS, CDR2 YFSETQ. DNA for the CDR3: TGTGCCAGCAGCAGGGACTTCTCCTCCTACAATGAGCAGTTCTTC. Translation gives CASSRDFSSYNEQFF.

This clonotype was seen many times. V usage is TRBV2 and J usage is TRBJ2-1; tentative D call: TRBD1 (6 bases). The length of the CDR3 is 13 residues. V shed 2 bases and J shed 5 bases, with 7 bases lying between them. In germline, CDR1 is SNHLY, CDR2 FYNNEI. The CDR3 here is CASSERGNNEQFF. CDR3 coding DNA: TGTGCCAGCAGTGAAAGGGGGAACAATGAGCAGTTCTTC.

This clonotype was seen repeatedly, ten times or more. CDR3 loop: CSANTGRAYYTQYF. The CDR3 region has the DNA TGCAGTGCTAATACCGGGAGGGCGTATTATACGCAGTATTTT. The chain recombines TRBV20-1 with TRBJ2-3, with 8 positions matching TRBD2. The CDR3 length is 14 residues. Trimming took 4 bases from V and 7 from J; bases not matched to a gene: 10. The germline V gene has CDR1 DFQATT and CDR2 SNEGSKA (reference sequence).

Worth noting for this clonotype: A much larger clone lies a single base off, so this may be a read error. This chain links TRBV27 with TRBJ2-1; 11 nucleotides agree with TRBD2. Losses at the gene ends were 6 bases for V and 5 bases for J; bases not matched to a gene: 3. The CDR3 is made up of 14 amino acids. Germline lookup yields CDR1 MNHEY and CDR2 SMNVEV (reference sequence). Written as DNA, the CDR3 is TGTGCCAGCAGGACTAGCGGGAATCACAATGAGCAGTTCTTC. It encodes CASRTSGNHNEQFF.

The J gene is TRBJ1-4, the V gene TRBV20-1; the match to TRBD1 covers 7 bases. V gave up 0 bases and J gave up 10 bases; unmatched junction bases: 20. From germline, CDR1 is DFQATT and CDR2 SNEGSKA (reference sequence). This CDR3 region has 18 residues. This CDR3 reads CSARDREGASPSLGKLFF. The CDR3 DNA reads TGCAGTGCTAGAGATCGGGAGGGGGCATCCCCCTCTCTAGGAAAACTGTTTTTT.

This clonotype was counted at least ten times. CDR3 sequence: CASSSNGRMNTEAFF. The DNA for the CDR3 is TGTGCCAGTAGCTCGAACGGACGTATGAACACTGAAGCTTTCTTT. The chain has TRBV19 and TRBJ1-1; D unclear. Germline CDR1 is LNHDA and CDR2 is SQIVND (reference sequence). The V and J ends lost 6 bases and 0 bases respectively, with 14 bases between them. The CDR3 loop spans 15 amino acids.